This TCR beta chain was profiled in a study of STAT3 mutations in large granular lymphocyte leukemia. Study-level results: At least one immunodominant TCR beta clonotype appeared in every T-cell large granular lymphocyte leukemia patient. Samples missed the first appearance of the clone.

With 6 bases removed from V and 5 bases from J, the gap between germline ends came to 10 bases. CDR1 is SGHTA and CDR2 is FQGNSA in the germline V gene. The CDR3 is made up of 12 amino acids. This clone was seen only a few times. Antigen: not known. Sequencing was performed with immunoSEQ multiplex PCR; in TCRdb, only in-frame clones are kept and a portion is missing. The repertoire includes 5,000 or so clones, around 54% of them detected once, and approximately 80% sits in the top ten. The sequence was obtained from a man aged 60 to 69 with T-cell large granular lymphocyte leukemia. Some clones in this sample may be carry-over from other donors' samples. The sequenced material came from peripheral blood mononuclear cells. This chain uses TRBV7-2 with TRBJ2-5; D not certain. CDR3 DNA: TGTGCCAGCAGTCGACCTACCGAGACCCAGTACTTC. Its translation: CASSRPTETQYF. The full variable domain, its missing parts supplied by reference TRBV7-2 and TRBJ2-5, is GAGVSQSPSNKVTEKGKDVELRCDPISGHTALYWYRQSLGQGLEFLIYFQGNSAPDKSGLPSDRFSAERTGGSVSTLTIQRTQQEDSAVYLCASSRPTETQYFGPGTRLLVL.